This T cell receptor (beta chain) appears in the sequencing data of a study of T cells in Graves' hyperthyroidism and ophthalmopathy. This clonotype has a count of ten or more. It was RNA transcripts that yielded the amplified TCR beta CDR3 regions. HTBI primers were used for first-round RT-PCR of the TCR CDR3. TCRdb reprocessed the multiplex PCR reads with MiXCR, giving one entry per CDR3 protein. Of about 600,000 distinct CDR3 sequences in the sample, 13% to 15% were seen once. The material sequenced was blood. The sequence came from a woman in her late teens or twenties with Graves' ophthalmopathy.

CDR3 protein: CASSSPGGSASYEQYF. The CDR3, as DNA: TGTGCCAGCAGTTCCCCGGGCGGGAGCGCCTCCTACGAGCAGTACTTC. The J gene is TRBJ2-7, the V gene TRBV27, with TRBD2 matching 7 bases. Trimming removed 4 bases from V and 0 bases from J; junction bases left unmatched: 9. Germline V gives CDR1 MNHEY, CDR2 SMNVEV (reference sequence). CDR3 length equals 16 residues.